These T cell receptor beta chains were read from a single sample in a study of T cells after yellow fever vaccination. TCRdb itself ran the 5' RACE reads through MiXCR, one entry per CDR3 protein. This sample has some 240,000 distinct CDR3 sequences, with more than 3% found just once. The material sequenced was CD4+ T cells sorted from PBMCs, taken 10 days after the yellow fever booster vaccination. These TCRs come from a young man who received the YFV17D yellow fever vaccine. CDR3s include the opening cysteine and the closing phenylalanine or tryptophan. Fields, in order: V gene, D gene, J gene, clone size, CDR3 protein, CDR3 DNA. A D gene is named only where the DNA matches it firmly. Where a row states a size, it is once, few, many or the class of an expanded clone; other rows omit it.

v_call: TRBV11-2
d_call: -
j_call: TRBJ2-1
clone_size: few
cdr3_aa: CASSLAHGADNEQFF
cdr3_nt: TGTGCCAGCAGCTTAGCCCATGGGGCGGACAATGAGCAGTTCTTC

v_call: TRBV4-3
d_call: -
j_call: TRBJ1-5
clone_size: many
cdr3_aa: CASSQDEEQPQHF
cdr3_nt: TGCGCCAGCAGCCAAGATGAAGAGCAGCCCCAGCATTTT

v_call: TRBV20-1
d_call: -
j_call: TRBJ2-5
clone_size: -
cdr3_aa: CSASTGAGMIETQYF
cdr3_nt: TGCAGTGCTTCCACCGGAGCAGGGATGATAGAGACCCAGTACTTC

v_call: TRBV5-1
d_call: -
j_call: TRBJ2-5
clone_size: many
cdr3_aa: CASSLDRGERETQYF
cdr3_nt: TGCGCCAGCAGCTTGGATCGGGGTGAGCGGGAGACCCAGTACTTC

v_call: TRBV5-4
d_call: TRBD1
j_call: TRBJ2-5
clone_size: many
cdr3_aa: CASSVTGNQETQYF
cdr3_nt: TGTGCCAGCAGCGTGACAGGGAACCAAGAGACCCAGTACTTC

v_call: TRBV4-2
d_call: -
j_call: TRBJ1-2
clone_size: many
cdr3_aa: CASSQPWESNYGYTF
cdr3_nt: TGTGCCAGCAGCCAGCCTTGGGAGTCTAACTATGGCTACACCTTC

v_call: TRBV6-5
d_call: -
j_call: TRBJ2-2
clone_size: many
cdr3_aa: CASSYWGGRTGELFF
cdr3_nt: TGTGCCAGCAGTTATTGGGGGGGGCGCACCGGGGAGCTGTTTTTT

v_call: TRBV5-1
d_call: -
j_call: TRBJ2-1
clone_size: -
cdr3_aa: CASSLTGNAQFF
cdr3_nt: TGCGCCAGCAGCTTGACAGGGAATGCGCAGTTCTTC

v_call: TRBV6-5
d_call: TRBD1
j_call: TRBJ2-1
clone_size: few
cdr3_aa: CASSPPGQGFGEQFF
cdr3_nt: TGTGCCAGCAGCCCTCCGGGACAGGGGTTTGGTGAGCAGTTCTTC

v_call: TRBV25-1
d_call: -
j_call: TRBJ1-1
clone_size: -
cdr3_aa: CASSEDQLEAFF
cdr3_nt: TGTGCCAGCAGTGAAGACCAGCTTGAAGCTTTCTTT

v_call: TRBV6-2/TRBV6-3
d_call: -
j_call: TRBJ1-5
clone_size: many
cdr3_aa: CASNDLGGSNQPQHF
cdr3_nt: TGTGCCAGCAACGACCTGGGGGGTTCGAATCAGCCCCAGCATTTT